The 28 T cell receptor beta chains below come from one sample, sequenced in a study of blood T cells in healthy people across ages. Alongside a J-beta primer mix, a sample-barcoded 5' primer served in a second PCR lasting roughly 6 to 12 cycles. TCRdb processed the 5' RACE reads anew with MiXCR; each CDR3 protein has one entry. The sample lists roughly 2 million distinct CDR3 sequences; approximately 50% were seen once. The sample was blood. These receptors were taken from a woman aged 40 to 50 in good health.

Only a few counts were recorded for this clonotype. V is TRBV28 and J is TRBJ2-7, with 7 bases fitting TRBD1. J was trimmed by 2 bases and V by 5 bases; bases with no gene match: 6. The CDR3 covers 14 residues. CDR1 and CDR2 (germline): MDHEN, SYDVKM. The CDR3 region has the DNA TGTGCCAGCAGTATGTGGACAGGAGCCTACGAGCAGTACTTC. Residues: CASSMWTGAYEQYF.

The rearrangement links TRBV28 to TRBJ2-5, with D possibly being TRBD1 (6 bases). The CDR3 is 14 amino acids. Trimming took 5 bases from V and 5 from J, leaving 15 bases between them. Germline V gene lookup returns CDR1 MDHEN and CDR2 SYDVKM. The CDR3 DNA sequence: TGTGCCAGCAGTACCGGGACAACCTGGGAGACCCAGTACTTC. It specifies CASSTGTTWETQYF.

This chain connects TRBV13 to TRBJ2-4; D unclear. Germline CDR1 PRHDT, CDR2 FYEKMQ (reference sequence). The V end lost 8 bases, the J end lost 2 bases, and 7 bases lay between the germline ends. The CDR3 runs to 12 residues. The CDR3 loop reads CASGVSKNIQYF. The CDR3 coding sequence is TGTGCCAGCGGGGTTTCCAAAAACATTCAGTACTTC.

CDR3 bases: TGCAGCGTTGCCGGATTTGGAAACACCATATATTTT. Its protein is CSVAGFGNTIYF. The chain employs TRBV29-1 and TRBJ1-3; D is ambiguous. Deletions cut 4 bases from V and 3 bases from J, with 7 bases between. Germline V gene sequence: CDR1 SQVTM, CDR2 ANQGSEA. This CDR3 region has 12 residues.

J is TRBJ2-4 and V is TRBV12-3 or TRBV12-4, with D tentatively TRBD1 (5 bases). Trimming took 6 bases from V and 14 from J, leaving 23 bases between them. This CDR3 is 14 amino acids long. The CDR3 nucleotides read TGTGCCAGCAGCCTCACAGGTCGCCCAGGAAGGGAGTACTTC. This gives the protein CASSLTGRPGREYF.

This chain uses TRBV12-3 or TRBV12-4 with TRBJ2-7; D is possibly TRBD1 (6 bases). V lost 1 base to trimming and J lost 2 bases, with 12 bases between them. The CDR3 has 15 amino acids. The CDR3 sequence is CASSLVSGVTYEQYF. The DNA for the CDR3 is TGTGCCAGCAGTTTAGTATCAGGGGTAACCTACGAGCAGTACTTC.

The chain employs TRBV4-3 and TRBJ2-1; D ambiguous. The CDR3 length is 16 residues. Germline values: CDR1 LGHNA, CDR2 YSLEER. Trimming took 1 base from V and 6 from J, leaving 16 bases between them. This chain's CDR3 is CASSQVIGGDPNEQFF. CDR3 in DNA: TGCGCCAGCAGCCAAGTAATAGGCGGAGACCCCAATGAGCAGTTCTTC.

The chain combines TRBV5-1 with TRBJ2-3; the match to TRBD2 covers 10 bases. Trimming took 0 bases from V and 0 from J; bases not matched to a gene: 7. Germline loops: CDR1 SGHRS, CDR2 YFSETQ. The CDR3 extends over 18 amino acids. The CDR3 DNA is TGCGCCAGCAGCTTGGAGCTAGCGGGGGCCCTAAGCACAGATACGCAGTATTTT. Translated, it gives CASSLELAGALSTDTQYF.

This rearrangement joins TRBV20-1 to TRBJ2-5; 11 positions agree with TRBD1. Germline CDR1 reads DFQATT; CDR2 reads SNEGSKA (reference sequence). The ends lost 5 bases at V and 3 bases at J; junction bases unmatched: 8. This CDR3 has 15 residues. CDR3 sequence reads: CSAYLRDRGKETQYF. The CDR3 nucleotides are TGCAGTGCTTACCTGAGGGACAGGGGGAAAGAGACCCAGTACTTC.

The chain recombines TRBV12-3 or TRBV12-4 with TRBJ2-7; D perhaps matches TRBD2 (6 bases). CDR3 length: 14 residues. V was pared by 5 bases and J by 2 bases, with 13 bases between. CDR3 coding DNA: TGTGCCAGCAGTCCGGGACTTAGAGCCTACGAGCAGTACTTC. It yields the protein CASSPGLRAYEQYF.

This chain links TRBV7-2 with TRBJ2-7; 8 bases map to TRBD1. The junction had 6 bases not matched to a gene; V was cut back by 5 bases and J by 3 bases. Germline CDR1 is SGHTA and CDR2 is FQGNSA. The CDR3 has 14 residues. CDR3 protein: CASSPTGTGYEQYF. CDR3 nucleotide sequence: TGTGCCAGCAGCCCTACCGGGACAGGCTACGAGCAGTACTTC. Full variable domain (remainder filled in from reference TRBV7-2 and TRBJ2-7): GAGVSQSPSNKVTEKGKDVELRCDPISGHTALYWYRQSLGQGLEFLIYFQGNSAPDKSGLPSDRFSAERTGGSVSTLTIQRTQQEDSAVYLCASSPTGTGYEQYFGPGTRLTVT.

This clonotype turned up a few times. The chain's CDR3 is CASSLGTPTDTQYF. The CDR3 DNA follows: TGTGCCAGCAGCTTGGGCACCCCCACAGATACGCAGTATTTT. This chain links TRBV7-3 with TRBJ2-3; D remains ambiguous. The CDR3 loop spans 14 amino acids. Germline CDR1 and CDR2: SGHTA and FQGTGA. The germline V and J ends were trimmed by 3 bases and 2 bases, with 9 bases remaining between them. Looking up the rest from reference TRBV7-3 and TRBJ2-3 gives the full variable domain: GAGVSQTPSNKVTEKGKYVELRCDPISGHTALYWYRQSLGQGPEFLIYFQGTGAADDSGLPNDRFFAVRPEGSVSTLKIQRTERGDSAVYLCASSLGTPTDTQYFGPGTRLTVL.

The rearrangement links TRBV7-9 to TRBJ2-5; 9 bases fit TRBD1. Germline assignment: CDR1 SEHNR and CDR2 FQNEAQ (reference sequence). After removal of 4 bases from V and 4 bases from J, the junction contained 7 bases not matched to a gene. This CDR3 spans 15 amino acids. CDR3 nucleotides: TGTGCCAGCAGCTCCTCTACAGGGGGCTCAGAGACCCAGTACTTC. Its translation is CASSSSTGGSETQYF.

The rearrangement uses TRBV20-1 and TRBJ2-7, with 12 positions matching TRBD2. Looked up from germline, CDR1 is DFQATT and CDR2 is SNEGSKA (reference sequence). The CDR3 length is 14 residues. Losses at the gene ends were 6 bases for V and 7 bases for J; bases not matched to a gene: 10. The CDR3 DNA is TGCAGTGCCCACGGGACTAGCGGGCATCCTGAGCAGTACTTC. Translation gives CSAHGTSGHPEQYF.

The chain has TRBV2 and TRBJ2-5, with unresolved D. Germline-derived CDR1 and CDR2 are SNHLY and FYNNEI. This CDR3 spans 13 amino acids. With 8 bases removed from V and 2 bases from J, the gap between germline ends came to 12 bases. The CDR3 spells CASSDGWQETQYF. DNA of the CDR3: TGTGCCAGCTCCGACGGGTGGCAAGAGACCCAGTACTTC.

In the case of this clonotype: The junction departs from germline at one end; a sequencing error may be responsible. This rearrangement joins TRBV5-1 to TRBJ2-5, with 10 bases identical to TRBD2. Germline V gene data show CDR1 as SGHRS and CDR2 as YFSETQ. The CDR3 consists of 15 residues. The CDR3 DNA sequence: TGCACCAGCAGATCCCAGCGGGGGGGCCAAGAGACCCAGTACTTC. As protein: CTSRSQRGGQETQYF.

This clonotype was observed a few times. The chain combines TRBV20-1 with TRBJ2-5; 7 nucleotides agree with TRBD1. Looked up from germline, CDR1 is DFQATT and CDR2 is SNEGSKA (reference sequence). The J segment lost 2 bases and the V segment lost 3 bases, leaving 6 bases of the junction unmatched. CDR3 size: 14 residues. The CDR3 nucleotides read TGCAGTGCTAGGGCTGGGACAGAACAAGAGACCCAGTACTTC. Residues: CSARAGTEQETQYF.

This clonotype was recorded once. This chain connects TRBV4-2 to TRBJ1-1, with D unresolved. From germline, CDR1 is LGHNA and CDR2 YNFKEQ. V was shortened by 4 bases and J by 3 bases, with 18 bases between the two germline ends. This CDR3 contains 16 residues. CDR3 loop: CASSRGDTGKDTEAFF. The CDR3 nucleotides read TGTGCCAGCAGCCGCGGAGATACGGGAAAGGACACTGAAGCTTTCTTT.

This clonotype was observed a handful of times. The V call is TRBV9, the J call TRBJ2-1; weak D call: TRBD1 (6 bases). V was shortened by 4 bases and J by 8 bases, with 13 bases between the two germline ends. This CDR3 is 13 amino acids long. The germline V gene encodes CDR1 SGDLS and CDR2 YYNGEE. The CDR3 bases are TGTGCCAGCAGCCCAGGGGCGGTTTATGAGCAGTTCTTC. Protein product: CASSPGAVYEQFF.

This chain joins TRBV15 and TRBJ2-7; tentative D call: TRBD2 (7 bases). CDR3 length equals 15 residues. The germline gives CDR1 LNHNV, CDR2 YYDKDF (reference sequence). The V end was cut by 0 bases, the J end by 3 bases, with 12 bases between. CDR3 protein: CATSRERGGGYEQYF. The DNA of the CDR3 is TGTGCCACCAGCAGAGAGAGGGGAGGGGGCTACGAGCAGTACTTC.

This clonotype was seen once. The chain joins TRBV7-9 to TRBJ2-3, with 7 bases lining up with TRBD1. This CDR3 is built from 15 residues. The ends lost 11 bases at V and 2 bases at J; junction bases unmatched: 13. Germline lookup yields CDR1 SEHNR and CDR2 FQNEAQ (reference sequence). Written as DNA, the CDR3 is TGTGCCGCACCACCGGGGACAGCTATCACAGATACGCAGTATTTT. This gives the protein CAAPPGTAITDTQYF.

This chain uses TRBV6-2 or TRBV6-3 with TRBJ2-1; 7 bases fit TRBD1. This CDR3 has 15 residues. Germline assignment: CDR1 MNHEY and CDR2 SVGEGT. The ends lost 7 bases at V and 6 bases at J; junction bases unmatched: 12. DNA for the CDR3: TGTGCCAGCATCGACAGGGTCGAAGGGTTCAATGAGCAGTTCTTC. It specifies CASIDRVEGFNEQFF.

This chain links TRBV18 with TRBJ2-1; D may be TRBD1 (6 bases). Germline CDR1 and CDR2: KGHSH and LQKENI. V dropped 5 bases and J dropped 8 bases, with 22 bases sitting between them. The CDR3 loop spans 16 amino acids. CDR3 coding DNA: TGTGCCAGCTCATCACGACAGGCTATCGAAGGCGATGAGCAGTTCTTC. Residues: CASSSRQAIEGDEQFF.

The CDR3 sequence: CASSQDAGAPYEQYF. The CDR3 nucleotides read TGCGCCAGCAGCCAAGATGCGGGGGCCCCCTACGAGCAGTACTTC. This rearrangement joins TRBV4-3 to TRBJ2-7; D possibly corresponds to TRBD2 (7 bases). Germline V gene lookup returns CDR1 LGHNA and CDR2 YSLEER. Between the trimmed V and J ends, which lost 0 bases and 2 bases, there was a span of 11 bases. This CDR3 has 15 residues.

The CDR3 coding sequence is TGCGCCAGCAGCGGCAACACCGGGGGCAACTATGGCTACACCTTC. Amino acid sequence: CASSGNTGGNYGYTF. The chain is built from TRBV5-1 and TRBJ1-2; maybe TRBD1 (6 bases). There are 15 residues in the CDR3. Trimming removed 4 bases from V and 2 bases from J, with 15 bases in between. Germline V gene lookup returns CDR1 SGHRS and CDR2 YFSETQ.

This clonotype is a singleton in its sample. The chain carries TRBV2 and TRBJ2-7; 7 bases are a match to TRBD1. Trimming at V came to 6 bases and at J to 2 bases, leaving 4 bases not matched to a gene. Germline assignment: CDR1 SNHLY and CDR2 FYNNEI. The CDR3 has 13 amino acids. The CDR3 region is CASRRGQTYEQYF. In DNA, the CDR3 is TGTGCCAGCAGACGGGGACAGACCTACGAGCAGTACTTC.

This clonotype was detected a few times. The chain carries TRBV7-3 and TRBJ2-3; D remains ambiguous. Germline lookup yields CDR1 SGHTA and CDR2 FQGTGA. V was clipped by 3 bases and J by 0 bases, with 7 bases between them. The length of the CDR3 is 14 residues. The CDR3 DNA is TGTGCCAGCAGCTTTCAGACTAGCACAGATACGCAGTATTTT. Its translation: CASSFQTSTDTQYF. The variable domain in full, with the rest retrieved from reference TRBV7-3 and TRBJ2-3, is GAGVSQTPSNKVTEKGKYVELRCDPISGHTALYWYRQSLGQGPEFLIYFQGTGAADDSGLPNDRFFAVRPEGSVSTLKIQRTERGDSAVYLCASSFQTSTDTQYFGPGTRLTVL.

The DNA for the CDR3 is TGCGCCAGCAGCCAAGCCCCGTTGGGCAGCGGGACAGATACGCAGTATTTT. Translated, it gives CASSQAPLGSGTDTQYF. The chain recombines TRBV4-3 with TRBJ2-3, with D perhaps matching TRBD2 (6 bases). The CDR3 sequence is 17 residues long. Trimming left V 1 base short and J 3 bases short, with 17 bases between. The V gene's germline CDR1 is LGHNA and CDR2 YSLEER.